This TCR beta chain came from a study of human T cells and chemical hapten exposure (dated by TCRdb to about 2021). With respect to the entire study: For sensitization, 2% DPC in acetone was applied to an approximately 2 cm by approximately 2 cm area of upper inner arm skin. Throughout the study period of roughly five months, patients also received therapeutic DPC doses to the scalp every week. Patch testing was done on the upper back using Finn chambers containing 0.01% DPC, and results were scored after 6 days according to International Contact Dermatitis Research Group standards. The mostly female patient cohort included alopecia areata with under or over 50% scalp involvement, alopecia totalis and alopecia universalis. Libraries were pooled for sequencing, and per-sample TCR yields varied mainly because of small differences in library volumes within the pool. The study tracked peripheral blood TCR repertoire changes in vivo during primary and secondary sensitization to the hapten diphenylcyclopropenone (DPC) in alopecia patients. Blood samples were taken from patients before sensitization (week 0) and then at 2, 6 and about 24 weeks after DPC sensitization. Blood for TCR sequencing was provided by twenty-nine alopecia patients at one to four time points (pre-sensitization, 2, 6 and 24 weeks). Here is what the overall study found, with its caveats: Repeated subsampling changed both the strength of the expansion versus patch-test correlation and the threshold at which that correlation became significant. Expanded TCRs formed significantly more large CDR3 similarity clusters than pre-sensitization or healthy control sets, consistent with antigen-driven responses. No change with DPC sensitization was found in the number of TCRs above 1 in 1000 frequency, and no evidence of global repertoire structure alterations was found. Patch test score was positively correlated with the number of PT1 expanded TCRs, with significance at thresholds 8, 16 and 32 but not at 4. Alopecia, a presumed autoimmune disease, was present in all patients, so the immune response of the patients might differ from that of healthy individuals.

In the paper's terms, the time point label means: patch test 1, 2 weeks after DPC sensitization. This specimen's treatment or condition label, interpreted: therapeutic diphenylcyclopropenone sensitization with weekly scalp DPC. At each patch-test visit, blood was drawn before the patch test was applied. Patients were considered eligible if aged 18 to 70, diagnosed with alopecia and deemed suitable for DPC therapy, and patients were excluded if pregnant. Total RNA was extracted from unfractionated whole blood collected in Tempus Blood RNA tubes. The germline V gene yields SGHVS for CDR1 and FQNEAQ for CDR2. The V and J ends are trimmed by 5 bases and 4 bases, leaving 11 bases between them. The CDR3 covers 13 residues, taking in both the cysteine and the phenylalanine. Of the read, only the CDR3 DNA is kept; its 39 bases are in frame from base 1. Receptor libraries were prepared by RACE. The sequencer was a NextSeq 500. Library preparation attached unique molecular identifiers to individual cDNA molecules for quantitative, reproducible TCR counting. Both TCR alpha and TCR beta chains were sequenced from each blood RNA sample. Turning to the authors' computational methods: A median of about 87,000 TCRs per sample was observed, with a range of roughly 23,224 to 700,000. The Decombinator software suite was used to annotate the V, J and CDR3 of the TCR reads. For PS versus PT1 abundance plots, all samples were subsampled to the same number of TCRs (28,000). TCRs were defined as expanded if absent before sensitization and observed at least eight times at the 2-week time point. TCRdb applied fastp at Q25 and MiXCR to the public reads, then kept only in-frame beta chains. Each entry merges the rows of one CDR3 protein and shows their most common DNA and genes. The V and J calls and clone size come from TCRdb's table, not from the authors' own analysis. The sample records tens of thousands of distinct CDR3 sequences, under 12% of which are singletons. The biggest ten clones account for 2.2% of the sample.

This clonotype came up a few times. Its antigen specificity is not known. Base quality data are lacking; no much larger clone is found one base away. The sequencing used whole blood, collected in connection with sensitization to the hapten diphenylcyclopropenone (DPC). This sequence uses TRBV7-8 and TRBJ2-5; a tentative D match to TRBD1 spans 6 bases. This clonotype originated in a man aged 40-50 years with alopecia areata. Some clones in this sample may be carry-over from other donors' samples. CDR3 sequence: CASSTDRRETQYF. The DNA sequence follows: TGTGCCAGCAGCACCGACAGGAGAGAGACCCAGTACTTC.